These T cell receptor beta chains were read from a single sample in a study of CD8 T cells in ankylosing spondylitis. Using its own MiXCR run on the 5' RACE reads, TCRdb lists one record per CDR3 protein. Of about 390,000 distinct CDR3 sequences in the sample, approximately 20% were seen once. Sequencing used blood, either unsorted or a sorted T cell fraction (not recorded which). The origin of the receptors is a male donor with ankylosing spondylitis. CDR3s include the opening cysteine and the closing phenylalanine or tryptophan. Each record gives: V gene, CDR3 length, D gene, J gene, clone size, CDR3 DNA, CDR3 protein. D genes are given only for firm matches. A row's size may be missing; if present it is once, few, many or a size class.

V: TRBV29-1
length: 13
D: NA
J: TRBJ2-7
size: few
DNA: TGCAGCGTTGGGAGGTGGCAGAACTACGAGCAGTACTTC
CDR3: CSVGRWQNYEQYF

V: TRBV4-2
length: 18
D: TRBD2
J: TRBJ2-3
size: NA
DNA: TGTGCCAGCAGCCTCCCCGGGACTAGCGTTAAGAGGACAGATACGCAGTATTTT
CDR3: CASSLPGTSVKRTDTQYF

V: TRBV3-1
length: 15
D: NA
J: TRBJ1-3
size: few
DNA: TGTGCCAGCAGCCAAGTTTATTACTCTGGAAACACCATATATTTT
CDR3: CASSQVYYSGNTIYF

V: TRBV11-3
length: 16
D: TRBD1
J: TRBJ2-1
size: few
DNA: TGTGCCAGCAGCCCTAGGGTAGCAGGGGGCTACAATGAGCAGTTCTTC
CDR3: CASSPRVAGGYNEQFF

V: TRBV7-9
length: 15
D: TRBD1
J: TRBJ2-3
size: NA
DNA: TGTGCCAGCAGCTTTTCTTCCCCGGACAGGGGTGCGCAGTATTTT
CDR3: CASSFSSPDRGAQYF

V: TRBV11-3
length: 15
D: TRBD1
J: TRBJ2-5
size: many
DNA: TGTGCCAGCAGCTATACAACGGGACAGTCCGCGACCCAGTACTTC
CDR3: CASSYTTGQSATQYF

V: TRBV5-1
length: 15
D: NA
J: TRBJ2-7
size: NA
DNA: TGCGCCAGCAGCTCGCAATCCAGGGTTCGAGACGAGCAGTACTTC
CDR3: CASSSQSRVRDEQYF

V: TRBV5-6
length: 17
D: TRBD1
J: TRBJ2-5
size: few
DNA: TGTGCCAGCAGCCCGGGGACAGGGCAGGGAGTAGTGGAGACCCAGTACTTC
CDR3: CASSPGTGQGVVETQYF

V: TRBV10-2
length: 14
D: NA
J: TRBJ2-7
size: NA
DNA: TGCGCCAGCAGTGACCGGACAGCATTCTACGAGCAGTACTTC
CDR3: CASSDRTAFYEQYF

V: TRBV7-3
length: 15
D: NA
J: TRBJ2-1
size: NA
DNA: TGTGCCAGCAGTTCGGGGCTTCACACCAACAATGAGCAGTTCTTC
CDR3: CASSSGLHTNNEQFF

V: TRBV28
length: 14
D: NA
J: TRBJ2-7
size: NA
DNA: TGTGCCAGCACCTCCCCGACGGGTACCTACGAGCAGTACTTC
CDR3: CASTSPTGTYEQYF

V: TRBV19
length: 13
D: NA
J: TRBJ2-7
size: few
DNA: TGTGCCAGTAAACCTGACGCTTCCTACGAGCAGTACTTC
CDR3: CASKPDASYEQYF

V: TRBV12-3/TRBV12-4
length: 12
D: NA
J: TRBJ1-4
size: NA
DNA: TGTGCCAGCAGGAGAGGGGGGGCAGGTCTGTTTTTT
CDR3: CASRRGGAGLFF

V: TRBV18
length: 14
D: NA
J: TRBJ2-5
size: NA
DNA: TGTGCCAGCTCCCAGGAGCGGATTCAAGAGACCCAGTACTTC
CDR3: CASSQERIQETQYF

V: TRBV5-1
length: 15
D: NA
J: TRBJ2-2
size: NA
DNA: TGCGCCAGCAGCTTGGGTCCCGGGGACACCGGGGAGCTGTTTTTT
CDR3: CASSLGPGDTGELFF

V: TRBV27
length: 13
D: NA
J: TRBJ2-7
size: NA
DNA: TGTGCCAGCAGTCCGATTTTGGGCCACGAGCAGTACTTC
CDR3: CASSPILGHEQYF

V: TRBV3-1
length: 14
D: TRBD2
J: TRBJ2-1
size: NA
DNA: TGTGCCAGCAGCCCGCCCGGCGGGAGGGGTGAGCAGTTCTTC
CDR3: CASSPPGGRGEQFF

V: TRBV19
length: 14
D: TRBD1
J: TRBJ2-4
size: NA
DNA: TGTGCCAGTAGTTCTCGGACAGGGTGGAACATTCAGTACTTC
CDR3: CASSSRTGWNIQYF

V: TRBV10-2
length: 15
D: NA
J: TRBJ2-7
size: NA
DNA: TGCGCCAGCAGTGAATTATCCGGGGGCGCCTACGAGCAGTACTTC
CDR3: CASSELSGGAYEQYF

V: TRBV20-1
length: 14
D: NA
J: TRBJ2-5
size: few
DNA: TGCAGTGCCCCCGCTGCGGGATTACAAGAGACCCAGTACTTC
CDR3: CSAPAAGLQETQYF

V: TRBV5-6
length: 14
D: NA
J: TRBJ2-5
size: NA
DNA: TGTGCCAGCAGCTCCCTCCGGGCTGGGGAGACCCAGTACTTC
CDR3: CASSSLRAGETQYF

V: TRBV4-2
length: 16
D: NA
J: TRBJ2-5
size: NA
DNA: TGTGCCAGCAGCCCTTACAAGTTGGGGGTGGAGGAGACCCAGTACTTC
CDR3: CASSPYKLGVEETQYF

V: TRBV3-1
length: 13
D: TRBD1
J: TRBJ1-1
size: few
DNA: TGTGCCAGCAGCCCAACAGGGGCCACTGAAGCTTTCTTT
CDR3: CASSPTGATEAFF

V: TRBV18
length: 14
D: NA
J: TRBJ2-2
size: NA
DNA: TGTGCCAGCTCACCACGGAATGGAACCGGGGAGCTGTTTTTT
CDR3: CASSPRNGTGELFF

V: TRBV6-1
length: 13
D: NA
J: TRBJ2-7
size: few
DNA: TGTGCCAGCAGCAAAGGGCAGAACTACGAGCAGTACTTC
CDR3: CASSKGQNYEQYF

V: TRBV5-1
length: 15
D: NA
J: TRBJ2-3
size: NA
DNA: TGCGCCAGCAGCTGGAAGCGGAGCAGCACAGATACGCAGTATTTT
CDR3: CASSWKRSSTDTQYF

V: TRBV4-1
length: 19
D: TRBD1
J: TRBJ1-1
size: few
DNA: TGCGCCAGCAGCCATAGGGACAGGGGAATAGCGACGCGATGGGCTGAAGCTTTCTTT
CDR3: CASSHRDRGIATRWAEAFF

V: TRBV20-1
length: 14
D: TRBD2
J: TRBJ2-5
size: few
DNA: TGCAGTGCTAGTTCTAGCGGGAGGTGGGAGACCCAGTACTTC
CDR3: CSASSSGRWETQYF

V: TRBV11-3
length: 17
D: TRBD1
J: TRBJ2-3
size: NA
DNA: TGTGCCAGCAGCTATCGAGACAGGGGAGTTGAGAGGGATACGCAGTATTTT
CDR3: CASSYRDRGVERDTQYF

V: TRBV20-1
length: 14
D: NA
J: TRBJ2-3
size: few
DNA: TGCAGTGCTAGTGTATCGGGGCGCACAGATACGCAGTATTTT
CDR3: CSASVSGRTDTQYF

V: TRBV18
length: 16
D: NA
J: TRBJ2-7
size: few
DNA: TGTGCCAGCTCACGGGCCGTGAGCCTGACAACCTACGAGCAGTACTTC
CDR3: CASSRAVSLTTYEQYF

V: TRBV27
length: 21
D: TRBD2
J: TRBJ2-2
size: NA
DNA: TGTGCCAGCAGTTCCTTAGGGACTAGCGGTTCAACTCGCTACTCAACCGGGGAGCTGTTTTTT
CDR3: CASSSLGTSGSTRYSTGELFF

V: TRBV12-3/TRBV12-4
length: 16
D: NA
J: TRBJ1-5
size: NA
DNA: TGTGCCAGCAGTTTAACGCTAAACAGCCTCAATCAGCCCCAGCATTTT
CDR3: CASSLTLNSLNQPQHF

V: TRBV28
length: 14
D: NA
J: TRBJ1-2
size: NA
DNA: TGTGCCAGCAGTAGATTAGGAGGTGGCTATGGCTACACCTTC
CDR3: CASSRLGGGYGYTF

V: TRBV25-1
length: 16
D: NA
J: TRBJ1-6
size: few
DNA: TGTGCCAGCAGTGAATTTACGGGACACAATAATTCACCCCTCCACTTT
CDR3: CASSEFTGHNNSPLHF

V: TRBV20-1
length: 12
D: TRBD2
J: TRBJ2-7
size: few
DNA: TGCAGTGCTTGGGGACTAGCAGGCGAGCAGTACTTC
CDR3: CSAWGLAGEQYF

V: TRBV7-9
length: 13
D: NA
J: TRBJ1-1
size: many
DNA: TGCGCCAGCAGCTTGGAGGGGGGCACTGAAGCTTTCTTT
CDR3: CASSLEGGTEAFF

V: TRBV7-3
length: 15
D: NA
J: TRBJ2-1
size: few
DNA: TGTGCCAGCAGCTTATCTGGGGTGGGCCGCAATGAGCAGTTCTTC
CDR3: CASSLSGVGRNEQFF

V: TRBV10-3
length: 15
D: TRBD2
J: TRBJ2-1
size: few
DNA: TGTGCCATCAGGGGACTAGCGGATAACTACAATGAGCAGTTCTTC
CDR3: CAIRGLADNYNEQFF

V: TRBV20-1
length: 17
D: TRBD2
J: TRBJ2-2
size: few
DNA: TGCAGTGCTAGATCCCTAGCGGGAACCCCCGACACCGGGGAGCTGTTTTTT
CDR3: CSARSLAGTPDTGELFF

V: TRBV29-1
length: 13
D: NA
J: TRBJ2-7
size: few
DNA: TGCAGCGTTCTTGGCAGAGATTACTACGAGCAGTACTTC
CDR3: CSVLGRDYYEQYF

V: TRBV30
length: 17
D: NA
J: TRBJ2-3
size: NA
DNA: TGTGCCTGGAGTGGAGGCCCCGGCCGGGACAACACAGATACGCAGTATTTT
CDR3: CAWSGGPGRDNTDTQYF

V: TRBV29-1
length: 14
D: NA
J: TRBJ1-5
size: many
DNA: TGCAGCGTTGGATTCCGGGACGGCAATCAGCCCCAGCATTTT
CDR3: CSVGFRDGNQPQHF

V: TRBV5-1
length: 14
D: TRBD2
J: TRBJ2-1
size: many
DNA: TGCGCCAGCAGCAGGCTAGCGGGAAACAATGAGCAGTTCTTC
CDR3: CASSRLAGNNEQFF